This entry describes one T cell receptor (beta chain). The target antigen is unknown. These data are taken from a study of cytomegalovirus exposure and HLA in healthy donors. Study-wide points: In vitro work confirmed that three CMV-associated chains recognize CMV antigens.

Primers for the PCR totalled 60 Vbeta and 13 Jbeta. Libraries were prepared by immunoSEQ multiplex PCR; TCRdb keeps only in-frame clonotypes and omits some of them. The profile shows some 170,000 clones, 75% of them singletons. The length of the CDR3 is 14 residues. Germline V lookup: CDR1 KGHSH, CDR2 LQKENI. Trimming took 4 bases from V and 9 from J; bases not matched to a gene: 7. The donors were healthy bone marrow donors. The sequenced material came from PBMCs. The V and J genes are TRBV18 and TRBJ2-1; 9 bases are a match to TRBD1. The receptor comes from a woman in her forties or fifties in good health and CMV-seropositive. For the CDR3, the DNA is TGTGCCAGCTCACGGGGACAGGGAACCCCTGAGCAGTTCTTC. This encodes CASSRGQGTPEQFF.